This is a list of T cell receptor beta chains from one sample in a study of shared clonotypes between healthy human individuals. TCRdb keeps only in-frame clones here, not all; method: immunoSEQ multiplex PCR. The sample carries 450,000 to 650,000 clones, roughly 79% recorded once. The sequenced material came from PBMCs. These receptors were obtained from a middle-aged woman in good health. Some clones in this sample may be carry-over from other donors' samples. Each CDR3 is given with its conserved first and last residue. D genes are given only for firm matches. Clone size appears in some rows only: once, few, many, or a class for an expanded clone.

CDR3 DNA,CDR3 protein,D gene,J gene,V gene,clone size,CDR3 length
TGTGCCAGCACAAAATTCCCGGGACAGGGGGCCAGCTATGGCTACACCTTC,CASTKFPGQGASYGYTF,TRBD1,TRBJ1-2,TRBV28,-,17
TGTGCCACCAGCAGAAGACTAGCGCCTGTGAACACCGGGGAGCTGTTTTTT,CATSRRLAPVNTGELFF,TRBD2,TRBJ2-2,TRBV15,-,17
TGCAGCGCCGGGACAGGGGTAGAGACCGGGGAGCTGTTTTTT,CSAGTGVETGELFF,TRBD1,TRBJ2-2,TRBV29-1,-,14
TGTGCCAGCAGTCTGCAGGGTAGTGGGAATGGCTACACCTTC,CASSLQGSGNGYTF,-,TRBJ1-2,TRBV27,-,14
TGTGCCAGCAGCTTGGGTAGCGGGATGGAGGGTGAGCAGTTCTTC,CASSLGSGMEGEQFF,TRBD2,TRBJ2-1,TRBV7-3,-,15
TGTGCCAGCTCATTCACGGGGACAGGGATTCACATTCAGTACTTC,CASSFTGTGIHIQYF,TRBD1,TRBJ2-4,TRBV18,-,15
TGTGCCAGCAGCTTAGTAGTCAATGAGCAGTTCTTC,CASSLVVNEQFF,-,TRBJ2-1,TRBV7-9,-,12
TGTGCCTGGAGACAAAGCGAGAACTATGGCTACACCTTC,CAWRQSENYGYTF,-,TRBJ1-2,TRBV30,-,13
TGTGCCAGCTCACCACCCTCGAGACAGGGGGTGAGGGCTTTCTTT,CASSPPSRQGVRAFF,TRBD1,TRBJ1-1,TRBV18,-,15
TGCGCCAGCAGCCAAGACGGCGGGAAGAGGTACGAGCAGTACTTC,CASSQDGGKRYEQYF,-,TRBJ2-7,TRBV4-3,-,15
TGTGCCAGCAGCGTAAGGGCCCTGGATACGCAGTATTTT,CASSVRALDTQYF,-,TRBJ2-3,TRBV7-3,-,13
TGTGCCAGCAGCTTAGCCGGCAGGGGGCGGCGAGAGACCCAGTACTTC,CASSLAGRGRRETQYF,TRBD1,TRBJ2-5,TRBV7-6,-,16
TGTGCCAGCAGTACACTGGGTCCCTACGAGCAGTACTTC,CASSTLGPYEQYF,-,TRBJ2-7,TRBV7-2,few,13
TGTGCCAGCAGTGACTTCGGACAGGGGGCCGGCGAGCAGTACTTC,CASSDFGQGAGEQYF,TRBD1,TRBJ2-7,TRBV2,once,15
TGTGCCATTACAGGGGGCCTAAGAGATACGCAGTATTTT,CAITGGLRDTQYF,TRBD1,TRBJ2-3,TRBV10-3,-,13
TGCGCCAGCAGCTTGGGGGGCACCGGGGAGCTGTTTTTT,CASSLGGTGELFF,-,TRBJ2-2,TRBV5-1,-,13
TGTGCCAGCAGTTTAATCGGGGGTGAGCAGTTCTTC,CASSLIGGEQFF,-,TRBJ2-1,TRBV27,-,12
TGTGCCAGCAGTGAAACCCGGACGGTGAATCAGCCCCAGCATTTT,CASSETRTVNQPQHF,-,TRBJ1-5,TRBV2,-,15
TGTGCCAGCAGCTTAGAGATCGACAGTGCCAGAAGAGTTAACTATGGCTACACCTTC,CASSLEIDSARRVNYGYTF,-,TRBJ1-2,TRBV28,-,19
TGTGCCAGCAGCTTATCGGGCGGGAGCCCCTACGAGCAGTACTTC,CASSLSGGSPYEQYF,TRBD2,TRBJ2-7,TRBV7-3,many,15
TGCGCCAGCAGCCTTCTCCTTGAGGGGTACACTGAAGCTTTCTTT,CASSLLLEGYTEAFF,-,TRBJ1-1,TRBV4-3,-,15
TGCGCCAGCAGCGGATGGACAGGGGGCACAGATACGCAGTATTTT,CASSGWTGGTDTQYF,TRBD1,TRBJ2-3,TRBV5-1,-,15
TGTGCCAGCAGCTCTGACCAGGGGAGGTATGGCTACACCTTC,CASSSDQGRYGYTF,-,TRBJ1-2,TRBV28,-,14
TGTGCCAGCAGTTTATATACGGATTCGGGCTACACCTTC,CASSLYTDSGYTF,-,TRBJ1-2,TRBV28,-,13
TGTGCCAGCTCACCTCGGGTTGGGACGAATGAAAAACTGTTTTTT,CASSPRVGTNEKLFF,-,TRBJ1-4,TRBV18,-,15
TGTGCCAGCAGGCCTCGGGACTGGCTGAAGGGGCAGTACTTC,CASRPRDWLKGQYF,-,TRBJ2-7,TRBV6-6,-,14